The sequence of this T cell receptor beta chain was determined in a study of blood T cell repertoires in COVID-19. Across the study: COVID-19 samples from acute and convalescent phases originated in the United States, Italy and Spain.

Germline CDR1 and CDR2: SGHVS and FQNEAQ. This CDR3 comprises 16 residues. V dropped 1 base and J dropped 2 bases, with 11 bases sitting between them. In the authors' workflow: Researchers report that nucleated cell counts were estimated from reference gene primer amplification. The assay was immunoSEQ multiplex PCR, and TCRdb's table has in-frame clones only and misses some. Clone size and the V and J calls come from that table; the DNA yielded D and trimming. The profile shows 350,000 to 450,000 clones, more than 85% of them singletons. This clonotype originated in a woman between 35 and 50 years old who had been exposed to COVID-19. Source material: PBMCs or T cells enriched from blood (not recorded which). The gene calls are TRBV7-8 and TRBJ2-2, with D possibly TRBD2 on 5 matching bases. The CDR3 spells CASSLGRGRNTGELFF. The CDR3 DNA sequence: TGTGCCAGCAGCTTAGGTCGGGGTAGAAACACCGGGGAGCTGTTTTTT.